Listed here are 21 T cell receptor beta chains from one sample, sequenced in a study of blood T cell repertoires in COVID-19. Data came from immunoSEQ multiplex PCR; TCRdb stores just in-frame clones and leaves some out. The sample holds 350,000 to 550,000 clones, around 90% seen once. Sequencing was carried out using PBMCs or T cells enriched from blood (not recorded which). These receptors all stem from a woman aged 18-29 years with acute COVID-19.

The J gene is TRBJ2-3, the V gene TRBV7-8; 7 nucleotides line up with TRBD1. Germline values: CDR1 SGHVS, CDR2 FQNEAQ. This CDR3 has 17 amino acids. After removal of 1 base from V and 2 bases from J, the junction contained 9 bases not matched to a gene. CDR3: CASSLGKRQGDTDTQYF. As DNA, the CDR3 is TGTGCCAGCAGCTTAGGGAAAAGACAGGGAGACACAGATACGCAGTATTTT.

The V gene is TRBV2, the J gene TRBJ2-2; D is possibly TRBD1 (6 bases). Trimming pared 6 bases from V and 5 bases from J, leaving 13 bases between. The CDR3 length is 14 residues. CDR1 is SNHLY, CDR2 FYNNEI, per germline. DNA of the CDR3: TGTGCCAGCAGCTACACTGACAGGACCGGGGAGCTGTTTTTT. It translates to CASSYTDRTGELFF.

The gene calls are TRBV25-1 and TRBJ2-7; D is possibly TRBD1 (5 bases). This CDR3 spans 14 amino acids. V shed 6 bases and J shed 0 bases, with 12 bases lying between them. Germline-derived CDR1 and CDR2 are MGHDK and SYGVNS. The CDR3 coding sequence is TGTGCCAGCAGCCTGAGTGGGGCCTCCTACGAGCAGTACTTC. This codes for CASSLSGASYEQYF.

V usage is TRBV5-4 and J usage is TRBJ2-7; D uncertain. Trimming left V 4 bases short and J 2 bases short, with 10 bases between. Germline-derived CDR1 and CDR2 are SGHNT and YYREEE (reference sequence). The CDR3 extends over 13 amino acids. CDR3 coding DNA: TGTGCCAGCAGCGAGACTCTAACCTACGAGCAGTACTTC. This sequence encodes CASSETLTYEQYF.

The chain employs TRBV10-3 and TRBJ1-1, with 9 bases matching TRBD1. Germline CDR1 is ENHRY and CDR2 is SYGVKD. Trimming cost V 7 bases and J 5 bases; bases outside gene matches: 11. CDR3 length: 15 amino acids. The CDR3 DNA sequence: TGTGCCATCATAGATCCGGGACAGGGAGGTACTGAAGCTTTCTTT. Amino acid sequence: CAIIDPGQGGTEAFF.

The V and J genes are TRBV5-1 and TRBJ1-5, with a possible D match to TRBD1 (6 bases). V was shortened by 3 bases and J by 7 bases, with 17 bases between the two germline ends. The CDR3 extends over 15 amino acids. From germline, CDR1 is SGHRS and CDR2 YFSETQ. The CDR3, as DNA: TGCGCCAGCAGCTACTCGACAGGTTTAGACCAGCCCCAGCATTTT. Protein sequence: CASSYSTGLDQPQHF.

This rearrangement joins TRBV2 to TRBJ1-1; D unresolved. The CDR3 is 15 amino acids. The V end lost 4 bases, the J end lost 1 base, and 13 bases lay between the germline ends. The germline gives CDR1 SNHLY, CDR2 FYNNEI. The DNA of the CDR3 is TGTGCCAGCAGTGTTATGTTGGGAGCGAACACTGAAGCTTTCTTT. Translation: CASSVMLGANTEAFF.

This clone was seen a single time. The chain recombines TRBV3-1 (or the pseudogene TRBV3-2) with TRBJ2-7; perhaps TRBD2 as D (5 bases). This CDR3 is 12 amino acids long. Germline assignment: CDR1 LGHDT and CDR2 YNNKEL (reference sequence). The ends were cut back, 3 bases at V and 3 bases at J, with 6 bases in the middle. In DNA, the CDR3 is TGTGCCAGCAGCCACCGGGACTACGAGCAGTACTTC. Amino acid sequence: CASSHRDYEQYF.

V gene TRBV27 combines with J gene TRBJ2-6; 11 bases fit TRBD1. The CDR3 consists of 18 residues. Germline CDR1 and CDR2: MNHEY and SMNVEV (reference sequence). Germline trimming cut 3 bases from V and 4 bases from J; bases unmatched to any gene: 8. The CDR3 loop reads CASSFLGQGAFGANVLTF. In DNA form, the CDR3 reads TGTGCCAGCAGTTTTTTAGGACAGGGGGCATTCGGGGCCAACGTCCTGACTTTC.

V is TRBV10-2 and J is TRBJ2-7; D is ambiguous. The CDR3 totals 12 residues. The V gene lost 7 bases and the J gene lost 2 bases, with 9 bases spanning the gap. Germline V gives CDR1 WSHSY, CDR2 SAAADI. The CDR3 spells CASKNSPYEQYF. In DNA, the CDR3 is TGCGCCAGCAAAAACAGCCCCTACGAGCAGTACTTC.

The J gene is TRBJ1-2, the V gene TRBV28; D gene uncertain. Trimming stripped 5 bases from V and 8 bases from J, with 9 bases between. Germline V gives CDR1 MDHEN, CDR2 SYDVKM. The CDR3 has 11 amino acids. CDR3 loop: CASSRLQGYTF. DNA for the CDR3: TGTGCCAGCAGTCGCTTACAGGGCTACACCTTC.

The CDR3 DNA sequence: TGTGCCAGCAGCACCCGGGACAGGGTATTTGCCGGGGAGCTGTTTTTT. Translation: CASSTRDRVFAGELFF. This rearrangement joins TRBV7-2 to TRBJ2-2, with 9 positions matching TRBD1. The CDR3 spans 16 residues. With V trimmed by 5 bases and J by 6 bases, 10 bases remained unmatched. Germline V gene lookup returns CDR1 SGHTA and CDR2 FQGNSA.

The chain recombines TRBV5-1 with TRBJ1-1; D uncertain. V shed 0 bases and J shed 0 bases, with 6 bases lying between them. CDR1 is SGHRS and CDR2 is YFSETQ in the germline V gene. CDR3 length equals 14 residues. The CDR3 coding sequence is TGCGCCAGCAGCTTGGAGCGGGTGAACACTGAAGCTTTCTTT. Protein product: CASSLERVNTEAFF.

The CDR3 sequence is CATRPRGDRTYEQYF. CDR3 bases: TGTGCCACACGCCCCAGGGGGGACCGAACCTACGAGCAGTACTTC. The genes are TRBV19 and TRBJ2-7; TRBD1 might be the D (7 bases). CDR1 is LNHDA, CDR2 SQIVND, per germline (reference sequence). Deletions cut 10 bases from V and 2 bases from J, with 21 bases between. The CDR3 spans 15 residues.

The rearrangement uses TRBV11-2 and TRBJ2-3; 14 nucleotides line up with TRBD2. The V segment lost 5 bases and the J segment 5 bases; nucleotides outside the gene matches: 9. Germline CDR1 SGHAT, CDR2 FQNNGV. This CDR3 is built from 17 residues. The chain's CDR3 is CASSLRLAGGPGDTQYF. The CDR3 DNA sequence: TGTGCCAGCAGCCTCCGACTAGCGGGAGGGCCTGGAGATACGCAGTATTTT. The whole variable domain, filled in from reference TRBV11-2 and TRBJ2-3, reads EAGVAQSPRYKIIEKRQSVAFWCNPISGHATLYWYQQILGQGPKLLIQFQNNGVVDDSQLPKDRFSAERLKGVDSTLKIQPAKLEDSAVYLCASSLRLAGGPGDTQYFGPGTRLTVL.

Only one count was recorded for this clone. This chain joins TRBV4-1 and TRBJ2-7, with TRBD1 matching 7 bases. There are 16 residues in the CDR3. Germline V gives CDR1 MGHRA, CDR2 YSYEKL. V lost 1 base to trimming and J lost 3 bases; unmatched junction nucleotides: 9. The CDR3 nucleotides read TGCGCCAGCAGCCAAGTTGTGGCCCAGGGGGACTACGAGCAGTACTTC. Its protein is CASSQVVAQGDYEQYF.

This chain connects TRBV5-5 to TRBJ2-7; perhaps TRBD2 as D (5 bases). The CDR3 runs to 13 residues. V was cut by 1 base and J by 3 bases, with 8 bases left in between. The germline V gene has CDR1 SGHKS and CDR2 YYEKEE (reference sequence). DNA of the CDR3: TGTGCCAGCAGCTTGCCGGGAAACTACGAGCAGTACTTC. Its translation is CASSLPGNYEQYF.

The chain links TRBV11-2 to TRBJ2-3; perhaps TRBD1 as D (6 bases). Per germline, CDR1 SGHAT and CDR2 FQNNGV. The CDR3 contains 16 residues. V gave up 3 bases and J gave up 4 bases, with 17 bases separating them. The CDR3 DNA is TGTGCCAGCAGCTTCGCCCCCACAGGGAGAGCAGATACGCAGTATTTT. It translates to CASSFAPTGRADTQYF.

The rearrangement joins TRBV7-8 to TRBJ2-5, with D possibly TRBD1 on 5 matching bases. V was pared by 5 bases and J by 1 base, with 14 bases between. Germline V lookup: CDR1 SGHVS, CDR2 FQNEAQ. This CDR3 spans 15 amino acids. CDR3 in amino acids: CASSTSQGLQETQYF. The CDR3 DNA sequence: TGTGCCAGCAGCACTTCTCAGGGTCTCCAAGAGACCCAGTACTTC.

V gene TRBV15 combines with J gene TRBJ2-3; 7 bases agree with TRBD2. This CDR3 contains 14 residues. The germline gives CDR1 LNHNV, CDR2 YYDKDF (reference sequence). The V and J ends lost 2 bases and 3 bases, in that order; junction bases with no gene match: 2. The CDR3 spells CATSRKRGTDTQYF. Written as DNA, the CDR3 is TGTGCCACCAGCAGAAAGCGGGGAACAGATACGCAGTATTTT. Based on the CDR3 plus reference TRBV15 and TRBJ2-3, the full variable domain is DAMVIQNPRYQVTQFGKPVTLSCSQTLNHNVMYWYQQKSSQAPKLLFHYYDKDFNNEADTPDNFQSRRPNTSFCFLDIRSPGLGDTAMYLCATSRKRGTDTQYFGPGTRLTVL.

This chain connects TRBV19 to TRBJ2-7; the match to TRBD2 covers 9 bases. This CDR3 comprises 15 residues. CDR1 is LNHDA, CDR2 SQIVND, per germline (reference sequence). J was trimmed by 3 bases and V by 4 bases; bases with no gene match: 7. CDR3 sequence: CASSKLAGDRYEQYF. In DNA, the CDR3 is TGTGCCAGTAGTAAACTAGCGGGCGACCGCTACGAGCAGTACTTC.